Here is one T cell receptor (beta chain) with its context. This sample stems from a study of blood T cell repertoires in COVID-19. Looking at the study overall: Sites in the United States, Italy and Spain provided acute and convalescent COVID-19 samples.

The CDR3 extends over 14 amino acids. In germline, CDR1 is MNHEY, CDR2 SVGAGI. Trimming removed 4 bases from V and 4 bases from J, with 14 bases in between. Sequenced by immunoSEQ multiplex PCR; TCRdb stores in-frame clones only, minus some. The data hold 200,000 or so clones, with around four fifths observed a single time. The chain employs TRBV6-5 and TRBJ2-7, with a possible D match to TRBD1 (7 bases). This receptor was identified in a human donor in a cohort sampled during active COVID-19. Sequencing input: peripheral blood. The DNA of the CDR3 is TGTGCCAGCAGTTCCGCAGGGGGGTGGTACGAGCAGTACTTC. This translates into CASSSAGGWYEQYF.